This T cell receptor beta chain derives from a study of technical replicates of blood from several donors. This table comes from immunoSEQ multiplex PCR, and its TCRdb copy is limited to in-frame clones, with some not included. The table records about 44,000 clones, almost 97% of them present only once. Per germline, CDR1 SEHNR and CDR2 FQNEAQ (reference sequence). V lost 1 base and J lost 5; bases outside the gene matches: 4. The CDR3 length is 14 residues. This chain links TRBV7-9 with TRBJ2-7, with 8 nucleotides matching TRBD2. The TCR was taken from a human donor in good health. Sequences were obtained from T cells isolated from PBMCs. The CDR3 nucleotides read TGTGCCAGCAGCTTAGTAGCGGGGTCGCACGAGCAGTACTTC. Translated: CASSLVAGSHEQYF. The full variable domain, in which reference TRBV7-9 and TRBJ2-7 provide the parts outside the CDR3, is DTGVSQNPRHKITKRGQNVTFRCDPISEHNRLYWYRQTLGQGPEFLTYFQNEAQLEKSRLLSDRFSAERPKGSFSTLEIQRTEQGDSAMYLCASSLVAGSHEQYFGPGTRLTVT.